Listed below are T cell receptor beta chains from one sample, sequenced in a study of blood T cell repertoires in COVID-19. Produced via immunoSEQ multiplex PCR; TCRdb's table is partial and in-frame only. The table lists about 230,000 clones, 80% to 90% of them singletons. The sample consisted of peripheral blood. Receptors originate from a man between 50 and 59 years old with COVID-19, enrolled during active disease. Both conserved end residues are part of each CDR3. The D gene is left open where the match is weak. The listing skips clone size in some rows; elsewhere it reads once, few, many or a size class.

abundance | d_gene | j_gene | v_gene | CDR3aa | CDR3nt
- | - | TRBJ2-7 | TRBV5-1 | CASSLGPDRSGSYEQYF | TGCGCCAGCAGCTTGGGCCCCGACAGGTCTGGTAGCTACGAGCAGTACTTC
- | - | TRBJ2-2 | TRBV19 | CASSAGRWTGELFF | TGTGCCAGTAGTGCTGGGAGGTGGACCGGGGAGCTGTTTTTT
few | - | TRBJ2-7 | TRBV6-6 | CASSYSTGGEQYF | TGTGCCAGCAGTTACTCGACCGGGGGCGAGCAGTACTTC
- | TRBD2 | TRBJ2-5 | TRBV5-1 | CASSQGLVFPEETQYF | TGCGCCAGCAGCCAGGGACTAGTTTTTCCGGAAGAGACCCAGTACTTC
- | - | TRBJ1-3 | TRBV7-6 | CASSLGTGGRNTIYF | TGTGCCAGCAGCTTAGGAACGGGGGGCCGAAACACCATATATTTT
once | - | TRBJ1-1 | TRBV3-1/TRBV3-2 | CASSQVVNTEAFF | TGTGCCAGCAGCCAAGTCGTGAACACTGAAGCTTTCTTT
- | TRBD1 | TRBJ1-5 | TRBV2 | CASSDDREFNQPQHF | TGTGCCAGCAGCGACGACAGGGAATTTAATCAGCCCCAGCATTTT
- | - | TRBJ2-1 | TRBV7-2 | CASSFQVRSYNEQFF | TGTGCCAGCAGCTTTCAGGTTCGCTCCTACAATGAGCAGTTCTTC
- | - | TRBJ2-3 | TRBV5-5 | CASSLLSSGSTDTQYF | TGTGCCAGCAGCTTGCTCAGTAGCGGAAGCACAGATACGCAGTATTTT
- | TRBD2 | TRBJ2-1 | TRBV6-5 | CASRVRRTSYNEQFF | TGTGCCAGCAGAGTTCGCAGGACTAGTTACAATGAGCAGTTCTTC
- | - | TRBJ2-3 | TRBV5-4 | CASSNPAGGTDTQYF | TGTGCCAGCAGCAATCCTGCAGGGGGCACAGATACGCAGTATTTT
- | - | TRBJ2-3 | TRBV24-1 | CATSDTQDSTDTQYF | TGTGCCACCAGTGACACACAGGATAGCACAGATACGCAGTATTTT
- | - | TRBJ1-5 | TRBV5-6 | CGEGSNQPQHF | TGCGGGGAGGGTAGCAATCAGCCCCAGCATTTT
- | TRBD2 | TRBJ2-5 | TRBV28 | CASSPNWGLAGPTKQETQYF | TGTGCCAGCAGTCCGAACTGGGGACTAGCGGGCCCCACCAAACAAGAGACCCAGTACTTC
- | TRBD2 | TRBJ2-3 | TRBV11-3 | CASSTGLAEITDTQYF | TGTGCCAGCAGCACCGGACTAGCGGAAATCACAGATACGCAGTATTTT
- | - | TRBJ1-2 | TRBV19 | CASSNPWRGALNYGYTF | TGTGCCAGTAGTAACCCCTGGCGCGGGGCGCTGAACTATGGCTACACCTTC
once | TRBD1 | TRBJ2-7 | TRBV12-5 | CASGLVTDRGYEQYF | TGTGCTAGTGGTTTGGTCACGGACAGGGGTTACGAGCAGTACTTC